A single TCR beta chain is shown here with its context. The antigen remains undetermined. The CDR3 has 13 residues. With 3 bases clipped from V and 7 bases from J, the junction kept 2 bases outside the gene matches. Germline V gene sequence: CDR1 MNHEY, CDR2 SVGAGI. The entry originates in a study of a mutant IDH1 vaccine in newly diagnosed glioma. Whole-study context: The patients were given eight vaccinations, one each in weeks 1, 3, 5, 7, 11, 15, 19 and 23. Beginning 4-6 weeks after radiotherapy alone, or with temozolomide cycles, vaccination took place.

Time point of the sample: week 11, during vaccination. With topical imiquimod, each dose of the vaccine consisted of 300 ug of mutant IDH1 20-mer peptide. In every donor, the tumor was a new WHO grade 3 or 4 IDH1-mutant, ATRX-lost astrocytoma. Study observations and caveats: Among all patients, vaccine-induced immune responses occurred in 80% to 95%.

Using immunoSEQ multiplex PCR, the repertoire was profiled, and TCRdb retains in-frame clones only, with some absent. The repertoire holds roughly 110,000 clones, with 75% to 90% as singletons. This TCR was sampled from a woman between 45 and 60 years old with glioma. The source material was PBMCs, sampled from a glioma patient whose treatment included an IDH1 peptide vaccine. The chain couples TRBV6-5 to TRBJ2-1, with 8 bases aligning to TRBD2. The CDR3 DNA is TGTGCCAGCAGTTATAGCGGGATAAATGAGCAGTTCTTC. This encodes CASSYSGINEQFF.